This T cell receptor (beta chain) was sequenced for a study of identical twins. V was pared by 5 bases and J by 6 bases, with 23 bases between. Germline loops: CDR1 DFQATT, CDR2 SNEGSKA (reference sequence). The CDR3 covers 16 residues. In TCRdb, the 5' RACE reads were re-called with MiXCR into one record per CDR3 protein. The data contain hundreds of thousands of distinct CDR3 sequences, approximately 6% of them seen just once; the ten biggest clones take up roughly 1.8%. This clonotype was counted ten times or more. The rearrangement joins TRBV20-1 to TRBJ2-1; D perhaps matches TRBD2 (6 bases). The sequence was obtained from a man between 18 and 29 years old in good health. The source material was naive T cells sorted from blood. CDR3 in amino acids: CSAARGDPLTRNEQFF. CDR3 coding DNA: TGCAGTGCTGCCCGCGGGGACCCCTTGACCCGCAATGAGCAGTTCTTC.